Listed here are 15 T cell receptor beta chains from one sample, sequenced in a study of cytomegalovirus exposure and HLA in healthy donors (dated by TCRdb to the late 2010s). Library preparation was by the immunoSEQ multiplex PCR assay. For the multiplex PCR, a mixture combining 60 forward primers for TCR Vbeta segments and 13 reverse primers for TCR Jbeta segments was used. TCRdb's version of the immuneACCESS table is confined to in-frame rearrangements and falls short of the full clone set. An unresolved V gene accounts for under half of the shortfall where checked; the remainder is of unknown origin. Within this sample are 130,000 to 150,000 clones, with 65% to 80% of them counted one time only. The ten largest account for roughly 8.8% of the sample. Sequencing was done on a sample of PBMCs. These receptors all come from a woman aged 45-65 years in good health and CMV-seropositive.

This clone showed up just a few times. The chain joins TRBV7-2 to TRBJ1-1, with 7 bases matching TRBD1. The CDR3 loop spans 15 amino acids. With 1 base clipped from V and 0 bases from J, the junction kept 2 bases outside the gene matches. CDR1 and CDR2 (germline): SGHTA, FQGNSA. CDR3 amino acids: CASSLGQGMNTEAFF. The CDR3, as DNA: TGTGCCAGCAGCTTAGGACAGGGAATGAACACTGAAGCTTTCTTT.

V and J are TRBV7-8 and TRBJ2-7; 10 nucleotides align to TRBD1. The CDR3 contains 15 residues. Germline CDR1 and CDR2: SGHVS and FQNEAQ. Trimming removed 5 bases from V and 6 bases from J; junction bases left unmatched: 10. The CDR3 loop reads CASSHPGQGSSEQYF. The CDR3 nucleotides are TGTGCCAGCAGCCACCCGGGACAGGGGTCTAGCGAGCAGTACTTC.

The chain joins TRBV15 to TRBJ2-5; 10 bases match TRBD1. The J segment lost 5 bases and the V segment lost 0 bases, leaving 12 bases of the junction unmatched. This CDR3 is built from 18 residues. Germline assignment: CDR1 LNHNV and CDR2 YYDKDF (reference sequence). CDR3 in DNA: TGTGCCACCAGCAGAGATGCGCCCGGGGACAGGGGTGGTGAGACCCAGTACTTC. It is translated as CATSRDAPGDRGGETQYF. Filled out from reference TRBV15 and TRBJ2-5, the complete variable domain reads DAMVIQNPRYQVTQFGKPVTLSCSQTLNHNVMYWYQQKSSQAPKLLFHYYDKDFNNEADTPDNFQSRRPNTSFCFLDIRSPGLGDTAMYLCATSRDAPGDRGGETQYFGPGTRLLVL.

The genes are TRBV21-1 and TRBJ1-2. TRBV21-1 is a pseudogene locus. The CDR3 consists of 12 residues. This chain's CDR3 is CASSKGSPLGTF. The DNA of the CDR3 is TGTGCCAGCAGCAAAGGGAGCCCCCTGGGCACCTTC.

CDR3 DNA: TGTGCCAGCAGTTCAGGACAGTACAATGAGCAGTTCTTC. This sequence encodes CASSSGQYNEQFF. The V call is TRBV7-2, the J call TRBJ2-1, with D possibly TRBD1 on 6 matching bases. With 6 bases removed from V and 4 bases from J, the gap between germline ends came to 10 bases. This CDR3 is 13 amino acids long. Germline V gene sequence: CDR1 SGHTA, CDR2 FQGNSA.

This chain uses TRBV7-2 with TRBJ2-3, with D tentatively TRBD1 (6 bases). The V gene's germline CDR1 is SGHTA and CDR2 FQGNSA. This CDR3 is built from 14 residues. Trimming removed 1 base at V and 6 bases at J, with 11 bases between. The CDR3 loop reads CASSLGGGSDTQYF. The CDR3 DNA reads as TGTGCCAGCAGCTTAGGTGGGGGCTCGGATACGCAGTATTTT.

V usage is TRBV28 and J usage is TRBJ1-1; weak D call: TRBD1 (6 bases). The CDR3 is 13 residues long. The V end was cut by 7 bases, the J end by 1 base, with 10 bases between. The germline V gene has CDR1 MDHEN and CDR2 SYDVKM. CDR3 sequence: CASKDSPNTEAFF. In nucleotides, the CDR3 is TGTGCCAGCAAGGACAGCCCGAACACTGAAGCTTTCTTT. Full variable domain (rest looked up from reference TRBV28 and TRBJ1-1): DVKVTQSSRYLVKRTGEKVFLECVQDMDHENMFWYRQDPGLGLRLIYFSYDVKMKEKGDIPEGYSVSREKKERFSLILESASTNQTSMYLCASKDSPNTEAFFGQGTRLTVV.

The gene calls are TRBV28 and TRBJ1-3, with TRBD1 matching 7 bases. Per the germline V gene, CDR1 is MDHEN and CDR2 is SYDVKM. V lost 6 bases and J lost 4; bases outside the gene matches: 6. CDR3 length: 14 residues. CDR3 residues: CASRRTGVGNTIYF. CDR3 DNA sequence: TGTGCCAGCAGGAGAACAGGGGTAGGAAACACCATATATTTT.

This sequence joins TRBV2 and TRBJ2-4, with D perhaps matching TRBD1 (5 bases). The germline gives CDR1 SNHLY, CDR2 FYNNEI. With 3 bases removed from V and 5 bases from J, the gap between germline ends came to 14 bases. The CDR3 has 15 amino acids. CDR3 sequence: CASSETSQGQNIQYF. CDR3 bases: TGTGCCAGCAGTGAGACGAGTCAGGGCCAAAACATTCAGTACTTC.

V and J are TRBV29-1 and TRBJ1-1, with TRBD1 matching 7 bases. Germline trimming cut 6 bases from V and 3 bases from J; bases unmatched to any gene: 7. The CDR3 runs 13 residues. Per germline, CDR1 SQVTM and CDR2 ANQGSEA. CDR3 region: CSVVTGAYTEAFF. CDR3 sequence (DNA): TGCAGCGTCGTAACAGGGGCCTACACTGAAGCTTTCTTT.

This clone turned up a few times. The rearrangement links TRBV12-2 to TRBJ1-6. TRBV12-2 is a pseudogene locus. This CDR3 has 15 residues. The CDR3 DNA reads TGTGCAAGTCGCCCCAACCCACTGTATAATTCACCCCTCCACTTT. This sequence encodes CASRPNPLYNSPLHF.

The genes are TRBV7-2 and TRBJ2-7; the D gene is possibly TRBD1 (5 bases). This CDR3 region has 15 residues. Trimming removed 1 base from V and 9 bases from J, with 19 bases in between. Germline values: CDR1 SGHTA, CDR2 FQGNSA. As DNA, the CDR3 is TGTGCCAGCAGCTTAGACCCGACAGATGGGCTGGGGCAGTACTTC. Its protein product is CASSLDPTDGLGQYF.

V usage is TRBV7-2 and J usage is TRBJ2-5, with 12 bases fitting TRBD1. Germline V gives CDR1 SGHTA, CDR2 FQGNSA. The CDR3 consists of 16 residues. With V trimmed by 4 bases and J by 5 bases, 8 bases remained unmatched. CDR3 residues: CASSWTGTGGGETQYF. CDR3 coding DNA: TGTGCCAGCAGCTGGACCGGGACAGGGGGCGGGGAGACCCAGTACTTC.

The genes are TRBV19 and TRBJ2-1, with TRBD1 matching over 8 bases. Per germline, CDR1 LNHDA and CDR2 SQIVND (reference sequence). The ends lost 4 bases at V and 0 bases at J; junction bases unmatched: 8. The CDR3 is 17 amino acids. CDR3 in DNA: TGTGCCAGTAGTACCTCGACAGGGGCCCTCTCCTACAATGAGCAGTTCTTC. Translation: CASSTSTGALSYNEQFF.

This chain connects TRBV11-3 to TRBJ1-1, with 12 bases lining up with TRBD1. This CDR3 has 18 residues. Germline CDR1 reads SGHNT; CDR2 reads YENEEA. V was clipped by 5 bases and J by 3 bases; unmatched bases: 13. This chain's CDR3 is CASSPYTGTGGRHTEAFF. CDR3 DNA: TGTGCCAGCAGCCCATACACCGGGACAGGGGGCAGACACACTGAAGCTTTCTTT.